This TCR beta chain is from a study of PD-1 blockade in classical Hodgkin lymphoma (dated by TCRdb to 2020 to 2022). Study-wide context: Nivolumab dosing was 3 mg/kg intravenously every 2 weeks, continuing until either disease progression or unacceptable toxicity. To define a peripheral blood immune signature of response to PD-1 blockade in classical Hodgkin lymphoma, the study combined TCR beta sequencing with CyTOF. What the research found in general, with its limitations: Lower diversity was observed in patients in whom nivolumab was started less than 1 year after ASCT, and these patients were excluded from later analyses so that confounding by immune reconstitution would be avoided. A significant rise by C4D1 was seen in CD4+ but not CD8+ TCR diversity (p=0.0027 vs p=0.16), with the rise being most apparent in complete responders (p=0.02). Baseline TCR diversity was reported as lower in newly diagnosed patients than in healthy donors, and lower still in relapsed/refractory patients. Trial patients achieving complete response had baseline diversity similar to newly diagnosed patients, whereas partial responders and progressors had significantly lower diversity. The study covered only a single clinical trial cohort, and the causes of the repertoire differences, possibly disease activity or prior therapy, were still not defined.

This clone was observed once. What this receptor recognizes is not known. Nothing much larger sits one base from this clone, and base qualities are not available. From V the trimming removes 4 bases and from J it removes 7 bases, while the gene matches leave 7 bases of the junction unaccounted for. The germline V gene gives CDR1 as MDHEN and CDR2 as SYDVKM. Reading from cysteine to phenylalanine, the CDR3 counts 15 amino acids. Solely the CDR3 DNA is kept, with 45 bases framed from the first base. The Qiagen DNeasy kit was used to extract genomic DNA from unsorted PBMCs and from the negatively selected CD4+ and CD8+ fractions. TCR beta CDR3 regions were subjected to amplification by immunoSEQ multiplex PCR with primers that anneal to V and J segments. A synthetic immune receptor repertoire was used to minimize amplification bias, and remaining bias was computationally removed after sequencing. In the authors' own workflow: Custom Python scripts were used to quantify repertoire diversity as the Shannon entropy index. Unsorted, CD4+ and CD8+ repertoires were analyzed separately, except for combined analyses in which CD4+ and CD8+ sequences were merged in silico. A clone counted as expanded when the clone's frequency after treatment rose at least 2-fold relative to C1D1, and clones undetected at baseline were given a pseudocount of 0.5. Clones with 0 or 1 copy at C1D1 were defined as singleton clones, while clones with 2 or more copies were defined as non-singleton clones. Clones expanded in unsorted samples were annotated as CD4+, CD8+ or unknown by matching protein sequences in sorted samples from the same patient. Wilcoxon tests on paired samples were used to test changes in diversity from C1D1 to C4D1. TCRdb stores this immuneACCESS table with in-frame sequences only. Part of the clones is absent; in the studies checked, under half of the shortfall reflects unresolved V genes, and no reason is known for the rest. The V and J calls and clone size were taken over from that table, and D and trimming were inferred from the DNA. This sample holds about 50,000 clones; 88% were observed only once. The ten top clones hold about 5.6% of the sample.

In the paper's terms, the time point label means: cycle 2 day 1 (C2D1) of nivolumab. Every trial patient had relapsed after autologous stem cell transplantation, and cohorts A, B and C differed in prior brentuximab vedotin exposure. The trial cohort was composed of approximately 56 patients with relapsed/refractory classical Hodgkin lymphoma, for whom complete response, partial response or progressive disease was recorded as best overall response. Single-agent nivolumab was administered to trial patients in the multi-cohort phase II CheckMate 205 trial. An independent review committee assessed best overall response by applying the 2007 International Working Group response criteria. Trial PBMCs were collected just before the start of nivolumab (C1D1) and during therapy at cycle 2 day 1 and cycle 4 day 1. Peripheral blood was collected in 8 mL Vacutainer Cell Preparation Tubes, from which PBMCs were isolated by centrifugation and then cryopreserved.

The sequence was collected from a human donor with classical Hodgkin lymphoma. Specimen: peripheral blood mononuclear cells (PBMCs), collected before the second cycle of nivolumab. The chain employs TRBV28 and TRBJ2-1; 10 nucleotides in the junction match TRBD2. CDR3 reads: CASSSIAGGLNEQFF. In nucleotides, the sequence is TGTGCCAGCAGTTCAATAGCGGGGGGTTTGAATGAGCAGTTCTTC.